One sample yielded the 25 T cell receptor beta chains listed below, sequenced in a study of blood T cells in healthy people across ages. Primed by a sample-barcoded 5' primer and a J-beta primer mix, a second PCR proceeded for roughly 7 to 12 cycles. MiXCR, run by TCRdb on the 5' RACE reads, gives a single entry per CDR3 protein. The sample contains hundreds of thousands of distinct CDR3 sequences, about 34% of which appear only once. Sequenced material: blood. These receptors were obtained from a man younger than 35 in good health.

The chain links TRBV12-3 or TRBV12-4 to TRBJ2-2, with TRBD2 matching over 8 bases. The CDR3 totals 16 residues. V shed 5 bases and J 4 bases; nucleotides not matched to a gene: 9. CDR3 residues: CASSRDSGVRTGELFF. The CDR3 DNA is TGTGCCAGCAGTCGGGATAGCGGGGTTCGCACCGGGGAGCTGTTTTTT.

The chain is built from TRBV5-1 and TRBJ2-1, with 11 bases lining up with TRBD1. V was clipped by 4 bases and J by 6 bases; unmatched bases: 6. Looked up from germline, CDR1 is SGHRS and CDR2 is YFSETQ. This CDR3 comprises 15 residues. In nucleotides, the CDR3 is TGCGCCAGCAGCGTCGCCGGGACAGGGGGCAATGAGCAGTTCTTC. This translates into CASSVAGTGGNEQFF.

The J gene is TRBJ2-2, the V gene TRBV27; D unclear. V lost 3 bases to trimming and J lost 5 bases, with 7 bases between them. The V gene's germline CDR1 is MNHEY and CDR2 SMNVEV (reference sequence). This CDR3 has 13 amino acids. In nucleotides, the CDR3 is TGTGCCAGCAGTTTTAGTCATACCGGGGAGCTGTTTTTT. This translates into CASSFSHTGELFF.

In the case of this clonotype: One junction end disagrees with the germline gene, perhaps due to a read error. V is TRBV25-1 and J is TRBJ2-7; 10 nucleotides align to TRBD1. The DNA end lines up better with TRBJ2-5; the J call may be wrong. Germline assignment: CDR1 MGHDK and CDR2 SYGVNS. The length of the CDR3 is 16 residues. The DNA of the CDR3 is TGTGCCAGCAGTGAACACTTAGACAGGGGGCAAGGGACCCAGTACTTC. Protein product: CASSEHLDRGQGTQYF.

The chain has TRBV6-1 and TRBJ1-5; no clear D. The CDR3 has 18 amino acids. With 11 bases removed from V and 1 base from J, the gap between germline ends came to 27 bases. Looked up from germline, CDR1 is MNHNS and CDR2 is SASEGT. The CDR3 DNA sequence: TGTGCCTGCAACCCCCCAGTAAGTGGGGTAGCCAGCAATCAGCCCCAGCATTTT. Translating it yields CACNPPVSGVASNQPQHF.

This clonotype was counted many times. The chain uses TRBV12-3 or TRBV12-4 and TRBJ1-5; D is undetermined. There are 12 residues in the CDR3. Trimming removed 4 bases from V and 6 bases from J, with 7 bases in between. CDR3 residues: CASSSLLQPQHF. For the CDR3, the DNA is TGTGCCAGCAGTTCCCTCCTTCAGCCCCAGCATTTT.

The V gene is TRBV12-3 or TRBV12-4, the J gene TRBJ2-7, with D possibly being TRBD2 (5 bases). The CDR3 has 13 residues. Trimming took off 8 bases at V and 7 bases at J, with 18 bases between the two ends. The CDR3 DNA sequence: TGTGCCAGCTCGAGGGCAAGGGAAGATGAGCAGTACTTC. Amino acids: CASSRAREDEQYF.

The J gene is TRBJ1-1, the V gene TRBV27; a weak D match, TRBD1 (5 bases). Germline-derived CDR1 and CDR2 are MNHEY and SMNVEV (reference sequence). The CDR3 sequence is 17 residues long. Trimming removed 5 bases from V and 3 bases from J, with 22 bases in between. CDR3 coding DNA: TGTGCCAGCAGTGCACAATCCGGGACCCTGGGAGACACTGAAGCTTTCTTT. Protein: CASSAQSGTLGDTEAFF.

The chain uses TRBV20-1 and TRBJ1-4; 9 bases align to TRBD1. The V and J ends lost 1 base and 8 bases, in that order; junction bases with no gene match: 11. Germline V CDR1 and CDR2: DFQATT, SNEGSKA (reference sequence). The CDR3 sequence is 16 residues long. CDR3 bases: TGCAGTGCTAGAGGATGGACAGGGGCCCAAGGAGAAAAACTGTTTTTT. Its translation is CSARGWTGAQGEKLFF.

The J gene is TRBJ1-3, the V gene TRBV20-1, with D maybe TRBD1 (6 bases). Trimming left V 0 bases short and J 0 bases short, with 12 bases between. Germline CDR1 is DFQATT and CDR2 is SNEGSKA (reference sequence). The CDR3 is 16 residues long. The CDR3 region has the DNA TGCAGTGCTAGAGACCCCAGGGGAATCTCTGGAAACACCATATATTTT. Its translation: CSARDPRGISGNTIYF.

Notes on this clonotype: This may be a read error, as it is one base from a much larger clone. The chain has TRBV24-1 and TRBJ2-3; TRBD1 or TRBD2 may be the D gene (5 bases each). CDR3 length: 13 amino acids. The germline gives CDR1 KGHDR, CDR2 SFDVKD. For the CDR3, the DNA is TGTGCCGCCAGTGAGGGGTCGGAAGATACGCAGTATTTT. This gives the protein CAASEGSEDTQYF.

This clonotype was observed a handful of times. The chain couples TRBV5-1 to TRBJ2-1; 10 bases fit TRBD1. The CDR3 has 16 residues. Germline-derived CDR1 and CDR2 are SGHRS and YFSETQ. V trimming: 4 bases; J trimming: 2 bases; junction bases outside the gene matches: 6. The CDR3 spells CASSPPGTGAYNEQFF. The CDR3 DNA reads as TGCGCCAGCAGCCCCCCCGGGACAGGGGCCTACAATGAGCAGTTCTTC.

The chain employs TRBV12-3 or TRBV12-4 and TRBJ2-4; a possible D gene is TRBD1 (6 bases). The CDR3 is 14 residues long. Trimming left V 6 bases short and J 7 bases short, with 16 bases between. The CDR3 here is CASSPDRTLNIQYF. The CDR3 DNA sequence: TGTGCCAGCAGCCCCGACAGGACTCTGAACATTCAGTACTTC.

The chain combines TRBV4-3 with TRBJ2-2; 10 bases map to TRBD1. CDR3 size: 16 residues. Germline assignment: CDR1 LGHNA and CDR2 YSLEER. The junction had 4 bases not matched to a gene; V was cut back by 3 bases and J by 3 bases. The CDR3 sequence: CASSQGTGDHTGELFF. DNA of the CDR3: TGCGCCAGCAGCCAGGGGACAGGGGATCACACCGGGGAGCTGTTTTTT.

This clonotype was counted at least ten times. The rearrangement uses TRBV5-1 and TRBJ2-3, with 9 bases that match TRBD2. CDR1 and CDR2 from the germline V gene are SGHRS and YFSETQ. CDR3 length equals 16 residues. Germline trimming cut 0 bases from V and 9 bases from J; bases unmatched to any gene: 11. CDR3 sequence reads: CASSLALAGNDVTQYF. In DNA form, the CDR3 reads TGCGCCAGCAGCTTGGCACTAGCGGGCAACGACGTAACGCAGTATTTT.

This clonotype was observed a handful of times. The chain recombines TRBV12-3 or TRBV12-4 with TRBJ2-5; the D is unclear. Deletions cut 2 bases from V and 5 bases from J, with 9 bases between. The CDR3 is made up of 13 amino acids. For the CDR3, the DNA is TGTGCCAGCAGTTTAAAAAGGCGGGAGACCCAGTACTTC. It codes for CASSLKRRETQYF.

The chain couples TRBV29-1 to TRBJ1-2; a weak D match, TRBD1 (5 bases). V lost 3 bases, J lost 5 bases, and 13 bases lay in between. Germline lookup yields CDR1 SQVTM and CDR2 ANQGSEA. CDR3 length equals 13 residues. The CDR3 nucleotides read TGCAGCGTTGATGTGGGGGGAGTATATGGCTACACCTTC. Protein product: CSVDVGGVYGYTF.

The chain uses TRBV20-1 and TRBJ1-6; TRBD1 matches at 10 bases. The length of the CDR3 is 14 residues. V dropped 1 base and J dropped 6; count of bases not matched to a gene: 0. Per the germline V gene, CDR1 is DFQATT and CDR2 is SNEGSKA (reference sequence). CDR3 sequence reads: CSARGTGGNSPLHF. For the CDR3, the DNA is TGCAGTGCTAGAGGGACAGGGGGTAATTCACCCCTCCACTTT.

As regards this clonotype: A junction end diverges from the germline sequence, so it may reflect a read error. CDR3 in amino acids: CTSSLAPTAGGKGSTDTQYF. CDR3 bases: TGTACCAGCAGCCTGGCCCCAACAGCCGGGGGGAAAGGAAGCACAGATACGCAGTATTTT. The J gene is TRBJ2-3, the V gene TRBV4-2; TRBD2 agrees at 7 bases. The CDR3 consists of 20 residues. Germline CDR1 reads LGHNA; CDR2 reads YNFKEQ.

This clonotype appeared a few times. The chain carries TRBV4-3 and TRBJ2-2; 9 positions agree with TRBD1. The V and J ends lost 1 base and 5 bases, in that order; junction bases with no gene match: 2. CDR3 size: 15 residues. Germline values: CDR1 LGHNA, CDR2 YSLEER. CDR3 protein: CASSQVGTGTGELFF. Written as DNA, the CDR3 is TGCGCCAGCAGCCAAGTTGGGACAGGGACCGGGGAGCTGTTTTTT.

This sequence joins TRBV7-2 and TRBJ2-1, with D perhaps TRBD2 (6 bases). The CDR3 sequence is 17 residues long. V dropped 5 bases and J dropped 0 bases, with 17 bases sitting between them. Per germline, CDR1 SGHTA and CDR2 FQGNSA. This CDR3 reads CASSPARGLSSYNEQFF. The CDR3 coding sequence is TGTGCCAGCAGCCCTGCGCGGGGACTGAGCTCCTACAATGAGCAGTTCTTC.

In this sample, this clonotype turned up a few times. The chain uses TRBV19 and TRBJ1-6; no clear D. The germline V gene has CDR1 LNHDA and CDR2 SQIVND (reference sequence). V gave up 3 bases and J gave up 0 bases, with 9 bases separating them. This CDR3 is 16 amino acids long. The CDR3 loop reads CASSIEGSSYNSPLHF. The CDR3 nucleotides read TGTGCCAGTAGTATTGAGGGAAGCTCCTATAATTCACCCCTCCACTTT.

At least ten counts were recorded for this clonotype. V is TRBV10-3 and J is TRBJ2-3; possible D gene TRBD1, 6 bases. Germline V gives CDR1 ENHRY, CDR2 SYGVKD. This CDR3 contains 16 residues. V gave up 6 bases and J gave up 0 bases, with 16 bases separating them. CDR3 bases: TGTGCCATCAGCGCAACAGGGCTCTCTAGCACAGATACGCAGTATTTT. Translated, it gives CAISATGLSSTDTQYF.

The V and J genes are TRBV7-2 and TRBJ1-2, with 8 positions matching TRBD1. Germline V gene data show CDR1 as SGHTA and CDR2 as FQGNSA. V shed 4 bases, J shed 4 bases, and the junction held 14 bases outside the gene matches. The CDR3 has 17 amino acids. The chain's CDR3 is CASSSRPPGGEGYGYTF. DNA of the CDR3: TGTGCCAGCAGCTCCCGACCACCAGGGGGCGAGGGCTATGGCTACACCTTC.

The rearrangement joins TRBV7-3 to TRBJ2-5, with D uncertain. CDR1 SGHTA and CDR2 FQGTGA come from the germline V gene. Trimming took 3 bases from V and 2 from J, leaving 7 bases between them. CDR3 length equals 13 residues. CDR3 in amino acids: CASSLHRQETQYF. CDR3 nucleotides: TGTGCCAGCAGCTTGCACAGACAAGAGACCCAGTACTTC.